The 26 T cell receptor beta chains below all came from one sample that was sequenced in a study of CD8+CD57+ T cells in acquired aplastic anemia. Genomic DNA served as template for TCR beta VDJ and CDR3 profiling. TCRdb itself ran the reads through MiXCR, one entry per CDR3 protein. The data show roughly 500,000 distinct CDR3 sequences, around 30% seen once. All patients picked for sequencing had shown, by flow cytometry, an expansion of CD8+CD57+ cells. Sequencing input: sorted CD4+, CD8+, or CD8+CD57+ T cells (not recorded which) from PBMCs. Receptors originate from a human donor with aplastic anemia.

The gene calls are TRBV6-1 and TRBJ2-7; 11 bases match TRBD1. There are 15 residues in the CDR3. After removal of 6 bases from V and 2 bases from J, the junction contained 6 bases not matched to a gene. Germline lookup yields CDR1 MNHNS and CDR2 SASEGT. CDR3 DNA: TGTGCCAGCAGGAAAGGGACAGGGGGGACCTACGAGCAGTACTTC. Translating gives CASRKGTGGTYEQYF.

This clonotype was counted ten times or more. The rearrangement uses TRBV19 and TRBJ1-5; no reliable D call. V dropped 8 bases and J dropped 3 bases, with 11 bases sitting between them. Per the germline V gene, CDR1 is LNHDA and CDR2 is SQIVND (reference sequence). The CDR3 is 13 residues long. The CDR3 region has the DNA TGTGCCAGTGTGGCCTCACTCAATCAGCCCCAGCATTTT. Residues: CASVASLNQPQHF.

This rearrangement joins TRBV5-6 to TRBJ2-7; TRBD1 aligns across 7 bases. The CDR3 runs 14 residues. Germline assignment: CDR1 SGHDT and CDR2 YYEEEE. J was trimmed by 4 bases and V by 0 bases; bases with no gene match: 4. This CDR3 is CASSLGQGIYEQYF. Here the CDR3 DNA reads TGTGCCAGCAGCTTGGGACAGGGAATTTACGAGCAGTACTTC.

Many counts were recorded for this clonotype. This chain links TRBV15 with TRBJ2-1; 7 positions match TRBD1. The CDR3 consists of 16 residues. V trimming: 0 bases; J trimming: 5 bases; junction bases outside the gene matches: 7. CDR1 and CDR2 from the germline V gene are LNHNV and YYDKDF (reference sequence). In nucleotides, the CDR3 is TGTGCCACCAGCAGAGATTCAAGGACAGGTGACAATGAGCAGTTCTTC. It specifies CATSRDSRTGDNEQFF. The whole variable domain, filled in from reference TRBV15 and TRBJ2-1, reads DAMVIQNPRYQVTQFGKPVTLSCSQTLNHNVMYWYQQKSSQAPKLLFHYYDKDFNNEADTPDNFQSRRPNTSFCFLDIRSPGLGDTAMYLCATSRDSRTGDNEQFFGPGTRLTVL.

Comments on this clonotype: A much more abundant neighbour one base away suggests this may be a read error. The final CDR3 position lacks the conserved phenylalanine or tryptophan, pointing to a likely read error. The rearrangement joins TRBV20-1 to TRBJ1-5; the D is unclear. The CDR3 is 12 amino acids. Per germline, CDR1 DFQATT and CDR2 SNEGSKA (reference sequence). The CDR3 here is CSAREENQRQHL. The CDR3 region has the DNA TGCAGTGCTAGAGAGGAAAATCAGCGCCAGCATCTT.

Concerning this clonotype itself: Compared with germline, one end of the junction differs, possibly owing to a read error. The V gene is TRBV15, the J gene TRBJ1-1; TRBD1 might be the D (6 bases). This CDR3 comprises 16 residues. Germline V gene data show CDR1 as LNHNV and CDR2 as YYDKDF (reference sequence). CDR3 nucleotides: TGTGCCACCAGCAGAGATCTGCGGGGGGCTAGTACTGAAGCTTTTTTT. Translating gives CATSRDLRGASTEAFF.

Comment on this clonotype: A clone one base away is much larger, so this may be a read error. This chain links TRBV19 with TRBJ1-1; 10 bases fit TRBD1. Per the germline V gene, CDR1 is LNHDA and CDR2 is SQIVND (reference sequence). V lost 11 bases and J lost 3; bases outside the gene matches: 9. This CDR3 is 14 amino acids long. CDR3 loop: CAGTKGQGYTEAFF. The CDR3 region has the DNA TGTGCCGGTACAAAGGGACAGGGGTACACTGAAGCTTTCTTT.

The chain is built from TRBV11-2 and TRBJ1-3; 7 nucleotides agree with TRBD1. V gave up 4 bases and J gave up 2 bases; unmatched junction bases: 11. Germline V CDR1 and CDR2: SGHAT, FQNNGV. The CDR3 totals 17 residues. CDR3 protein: CASSYGGQEVPGNTIYF. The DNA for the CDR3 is TGTGCCAGCAGCTACGGTGGACAGGAGGTCCCTGGAAACACCATATATTTT.

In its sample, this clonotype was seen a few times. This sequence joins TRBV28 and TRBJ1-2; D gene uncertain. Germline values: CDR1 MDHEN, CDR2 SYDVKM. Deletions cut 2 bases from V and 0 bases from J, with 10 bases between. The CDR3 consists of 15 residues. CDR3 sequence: CASSLPWVANYGYTF. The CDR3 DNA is TGTGCCAGCAGTTTACCCTGGGTGGCTAACTATGGCTACACCTTC.

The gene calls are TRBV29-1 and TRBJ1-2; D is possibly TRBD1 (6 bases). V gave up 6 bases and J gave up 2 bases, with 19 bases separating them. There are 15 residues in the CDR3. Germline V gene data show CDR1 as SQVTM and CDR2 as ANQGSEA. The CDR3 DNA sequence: TGCAGCGTCGACAACTCAGGACAGACAAACTATGGCTACACCTTC. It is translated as CSVDNSGQTNYGYTF.

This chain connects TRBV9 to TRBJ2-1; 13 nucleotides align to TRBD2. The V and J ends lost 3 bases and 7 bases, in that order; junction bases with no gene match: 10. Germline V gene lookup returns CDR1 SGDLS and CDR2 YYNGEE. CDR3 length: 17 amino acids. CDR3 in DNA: TGTGCCAGCAGCGCTTTTACTAGCGGGAGGGGAGGTAATGAGCAGTTCTTC. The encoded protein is CASSAFTSGRGGNEQFF.

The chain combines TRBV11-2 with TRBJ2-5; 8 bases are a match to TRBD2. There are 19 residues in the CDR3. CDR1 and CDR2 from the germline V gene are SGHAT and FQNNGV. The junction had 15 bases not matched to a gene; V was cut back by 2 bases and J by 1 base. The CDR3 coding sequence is TGTGCCAGCAGCTTATTCGGCGGGGGGACAACGGGGCCCCAAGAGACCCAGTACTTC. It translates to CASSLFGGGTTGPQETQYF.

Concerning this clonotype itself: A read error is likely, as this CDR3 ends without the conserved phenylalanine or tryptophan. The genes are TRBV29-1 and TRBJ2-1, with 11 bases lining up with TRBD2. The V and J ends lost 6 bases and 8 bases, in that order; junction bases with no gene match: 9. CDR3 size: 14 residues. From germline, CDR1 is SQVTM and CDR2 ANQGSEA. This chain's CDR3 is CSVLTSGSQDEQFL. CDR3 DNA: TGCAGCGTCCTTACTAGCGGGAGTCAGGATGAGCAGTTCCTC.

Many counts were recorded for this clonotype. The CDR3 DNA reads TGTGCCAGCAGACGAACGGGAGGCCACACAGATACGCAGTATTTT. This gives the protein CASRRTGGHTDTQYF. The chain employs TRBV7-8 and TRBJ2-3; TRBD2 aligns across 7 bases. The CDR3 length is 15 residues. From germline, CDR1 is SGHVS and CDR2 FQNEAQ. With 6 bases clipped from V and 2 bases from J, the junction kept 8 bases outside the gene matches.

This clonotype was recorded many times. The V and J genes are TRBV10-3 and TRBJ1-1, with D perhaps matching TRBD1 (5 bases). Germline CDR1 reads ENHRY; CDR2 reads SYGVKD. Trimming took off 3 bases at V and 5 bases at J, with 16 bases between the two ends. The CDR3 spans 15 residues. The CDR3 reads CAISDPRDGETEAFF. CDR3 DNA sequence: TGTGCCATCAGTGACCCCCGGGACGGAGAGACTGAAGCTTTCTTT.

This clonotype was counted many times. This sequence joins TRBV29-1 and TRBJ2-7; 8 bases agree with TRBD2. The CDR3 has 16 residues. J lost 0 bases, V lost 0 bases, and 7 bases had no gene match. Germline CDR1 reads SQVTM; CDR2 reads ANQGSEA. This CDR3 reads CSVEDRGGSSSYEQYF. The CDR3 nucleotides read TGCAGCGTTGAAGATCGGGGGGGTTCATCCTCCTACGAGCAGTACTTC.

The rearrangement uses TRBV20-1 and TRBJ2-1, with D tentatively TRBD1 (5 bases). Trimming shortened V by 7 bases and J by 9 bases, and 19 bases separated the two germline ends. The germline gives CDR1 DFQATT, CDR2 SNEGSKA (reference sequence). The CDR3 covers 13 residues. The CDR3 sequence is CSGSKPGPGEQFF. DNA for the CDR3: TGCAGTGGTAGCAAACCAGGGCCCGGTGAGCAGTTCTTC.

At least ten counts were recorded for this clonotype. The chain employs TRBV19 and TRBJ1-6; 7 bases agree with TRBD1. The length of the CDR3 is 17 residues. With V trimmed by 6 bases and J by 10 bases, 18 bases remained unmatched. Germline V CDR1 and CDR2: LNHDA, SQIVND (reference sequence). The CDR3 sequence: CASRQSQGRLMESPLHF. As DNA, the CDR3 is TGTGCCAGTAGGCAATCACAGGGGAGGTTGATGGAATCACCCCTCCACTTT.

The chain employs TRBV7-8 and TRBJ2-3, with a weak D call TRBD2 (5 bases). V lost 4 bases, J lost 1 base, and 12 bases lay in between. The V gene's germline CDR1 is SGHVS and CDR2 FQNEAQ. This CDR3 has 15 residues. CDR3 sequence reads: CASSSNLGGTDTQYF. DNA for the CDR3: TGTGCCAGCAGCTCCAACCTCGGGGGCACAGATACGCAGTATTTT.

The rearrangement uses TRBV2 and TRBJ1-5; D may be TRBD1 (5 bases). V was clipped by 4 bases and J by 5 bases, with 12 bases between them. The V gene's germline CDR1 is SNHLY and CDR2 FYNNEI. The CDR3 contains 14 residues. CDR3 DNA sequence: TGTGCCAGCAGTGGCGGGGCAGGTCATCAGCCCCAGCATTTT. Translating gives CASSGGAGHQPQHF.

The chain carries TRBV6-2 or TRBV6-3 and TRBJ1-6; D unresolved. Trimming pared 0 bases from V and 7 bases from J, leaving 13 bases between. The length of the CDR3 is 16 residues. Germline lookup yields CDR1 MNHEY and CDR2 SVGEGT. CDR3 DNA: TGTGCCAGCAGTTACTCGCCCCGCCGAGGGAATTCACCCCTCCACTTT. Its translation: CASSYSPRRGNSPLHF.

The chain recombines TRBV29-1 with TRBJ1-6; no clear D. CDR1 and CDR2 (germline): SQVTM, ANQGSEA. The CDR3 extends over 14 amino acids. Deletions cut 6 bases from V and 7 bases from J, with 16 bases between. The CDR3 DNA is TGCAGCGTGCGGGTAGTGGGAGGCAATTCACCCCTCCACTTT. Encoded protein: CSVRVVGGNSPLHF.

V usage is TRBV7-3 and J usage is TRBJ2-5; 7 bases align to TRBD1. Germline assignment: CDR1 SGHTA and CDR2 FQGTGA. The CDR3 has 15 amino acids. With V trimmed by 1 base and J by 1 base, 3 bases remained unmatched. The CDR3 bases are TGTGCCAGCAGCTTAAACGACAGGGCCCAAGAGACCCAGTACTTC. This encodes CASSLNDRAQETQYF.

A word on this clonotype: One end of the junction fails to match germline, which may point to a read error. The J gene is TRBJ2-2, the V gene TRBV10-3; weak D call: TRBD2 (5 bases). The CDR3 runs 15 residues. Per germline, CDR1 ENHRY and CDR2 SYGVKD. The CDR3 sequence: CAISELAANTGELFF. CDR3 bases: TGTGCCATCAGTGAGCTTGCGGCCAACACCGGGGAGCTGTTTTTC.

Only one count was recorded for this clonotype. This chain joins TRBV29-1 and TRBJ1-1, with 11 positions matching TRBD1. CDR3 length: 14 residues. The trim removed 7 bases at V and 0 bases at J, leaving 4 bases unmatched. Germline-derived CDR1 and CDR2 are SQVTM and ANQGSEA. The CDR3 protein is CSGTGGGMNTEAFF. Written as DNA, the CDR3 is TGCAGCGGGACAGGGGGCGGCATGAACACTGAAGCTTTCTTT. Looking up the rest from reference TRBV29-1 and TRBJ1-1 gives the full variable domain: SAVISQKPSRDICQRGTSLTIQCQVDSQVTMMFWYRQQPGQSLTLIATANQGSEATYESGFVIDKFPISRPNLTFSTLTVSNMSPEDSSIYLCSGTGGGMNTEAFFGQGTRLTVV.

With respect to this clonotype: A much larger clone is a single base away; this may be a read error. The CDR3 nucleotides are TGTACCAGTAGTACCGGGACTGGGGACTGGGTTGAGCCCCAGCATTTT. As protein: CTSSTGTGDWVEPQHF. This chain joins TRBV19 and TRBJ1-5, with D possibly TRBD1 on 5 matching bases. This CDR3 has 16 residues. The germline CDR1 and CDR2 sequences are LNHDA and SQIVND (reference sequence).